Each of the 23 T cell receptor beta chains below was sequenced from the same sample in a study of T-cell reconstitution after alpha-beta-depleted transplantation in children. Unique molecular identifiers were built into the TCRbeta library. TCRdb re-analysed the PCR reads in MiXCR, keeping a single row per CDR3 protein. The sample holds hundreds of thousands of distinct CDR3 sequences, 8% to 11% seen once. The source was PBMCs, collected before TCRalphabeta/CD19-depleted stem cell transplant. These TCRs come from a child under 10 years old with inherited bone marrow failure, due to receive a stem cell transplant.

This sequence joins TRBV29-1 and TRBJ2-7, with TRBD2 matching 12 bases. Germline V gene lookup returns CDR1 SQVTM and CDR2 ANQGSEA. The trim removed 6 bases at V and 6 bases at J, leaving 12 bases unmatched. The CDR3 is 15 residues long. DNA for the CDR3: TGCAGCGTGAACCTTTTGACTAGCGGGAGATCCGAGCAGTACTTC. It yields the protein CSVNLLTSGRSEQYF.

As regards this clonotype: Sequence at one end of the junction differs from germline and may be a read error. This rearrangement joins TRBV11-2 to TRBJ2-1; TRBD1 matches at 8 bases. From germline, CDR1 is SGHAT and CDR2 FQNNGV. The CDR3 loop spans 18 amino acids. The CDR3 sequence: CASSLDPFRAGGYNEPFF. CDR3 nucleotide sequence: TGTGCCAGCAGCTTAGATCCGTTTCGGGCAGGGGGCTACAATGAGCCGTTCTTC.

As to this clonotype: A much larger clone lies one base from this, so it may be a read error. J is TRBJ2-1 and V is TRBV27; D is ambiguous. From germline, CDR1 is MNHEY and CDR2 SMNVEV (reference sequence). The CDR3 has 13 amino acids. DNA for the CDR3: TGTGCCAGCAGTCGCGGTATCTACAGTGAGCAGTTCTTC. Its translation: CASSRGIYSEQFF.

This clonotype was observed at least ten times. J is TRBJ1-6 and V is TRBV20-1; D unclear. The ends were cut back, 0 bases at V and 13 bases at J, with 10 bases in the middle. Germline V gives CDR1 DFQATT, CDR2 SNEGSKA (reference sequence). This CDR3 contains 12 residues. The CDR3, as DNA: TGCAGTGCTAGAGATATCGCTTCGCCCCTCCACTTT. The encoded protein is CSARDIASPLHF.

This clonotype appeared many times. The genes are TRBV6-2 or TRBV6-3 and TRBJ2-2; 7 nucleotides align to TRBD1. The CDR3 spans 14 residues. J lost 3 bases, V lost 4 bases, and 2 bases had no gene match. Germline CDR1 is MNHEY and CDR2 is SVGEGT. CDR3 nucleotide sequence: TGTGCCAGCAGTTGGGGACAGCACACCGGGGAGCTGTTTTTT. Amino acids: CASSWGQHTGELFF.

This chain links TRBV28 with TRBJ1-2, with D tentatively TRBD1 (6 bases). The V end lost 7 bases, the J end lost 4 bases, and 16 bases lay between the germline ends. The germline CDR1 and CDR2 sequences are MDHEN and SYDVKM. The CDR3 runs to 14 residues. The CDR3 region is CASMWTGQFYGYTF. CDR3 nucleotides: TGTGCCAGCATGTGGACCGGACAGTTCTATGGCTACACCTTC.

This clonotype was seen a few times. J is TRBJ2-1 and V is TRBV30, with D possibly matching TRBD2 (6 bases). The CDR3 sequence is 14 residues long. Deletions cut 5 bases from V and 4 bases from J, with 15 bases between. Germline V gene lookup returns CDR1 GTSNPN and CDR2 SVGIG (reference sequence). CDR3 sequence: CAWDRVADYNEQFF. In DNA form, the CDR3 reads TGTGCCTGGGATAGGGTAGCGGATTACAATGAGCAGTTCTTC.

This clonotype was counted many times. The chain links TRBV4-1 to TRBJ2-2; D is perhaps TRBD1 (5 bases). Trimming cost V 4 bases and J 4 bases, with 10 bases left between them. Germline values: CDR1 MGHRA, CDR2 YSYEKL. This CDR3 region has 14 residues. CDR3 coding DNA: TGCGCCAGCAGCCCTCTCCAGGGCACCGGGGAGCTGTTTTTT. This sequence encodes CASSPLQGTGELFF.

This clonotype has a count of ten or more. V is TRBV20-1 and J is TRBJ2-7; 7 bases fit TRBD2. The CDR3 consists of 14 residues. The V and J ends lost 5 bases and 0 bases, in that order; junction bases with no gene match: 7. From germline, CDR1 is DFQATT and CDR2 SNEGSKA (reference sequence). The CDR3 coding sequence is TGCAGTGCTTCCCGGGCGGGAGCCTCCTACGAGCAGTACTTC. Amino acids: CSASRAGASYEQYF.

Details on this clonotype: A much larger clone lies one base from this, so it may be a read error. The rearrangement joins TRBV12-3 or TRBV12-4 to TRBJ1-5, with D maybe TRBD1 (5 bases). This CDR3 comprises 13 residues. CDR3 region: CSSSGQRNQPQHF. The CDR3 nucleotides are TGTTCCAGCAGCGGACAACGCAATCAGCCCCAGCATTTT.

This clonotype was observed a few times. Here the CDR3 DNA reads TGTGCCAGCAGTTCTTTGTACCGGGACGGACTACAAGAGACCCAGTACTTC. It specifies CASSSLYRDGLQETQYF. V gene TRBV27 combines with J gene TRBJ2-5, with D maybe TRBD2 (6 bases). CDR3 size: 17 residues. CDR1 MNHEY and CDR2 SMNVEV come from the germline V gene (reference sequence). V dropped 4 bases and J dropped 2 bases, with 20 bases sitting between them.

In its sample, this clonotype was seen many times. The V and J genes are TRBV5-1 and TRBJ2-1; maybe TRBD1 (6 bases). Trimming removed 4 bases from V and 3 bases from J, with 17 bases in between. The CDR3 has 16 residues. Germline CDR1 SGHRS, CDR2 YFSETQ. The CDR3 region has the DNA TGCGCCAGCAGCCATTACAGGGAAACGATCTACAATGAGCAGTTCTTC. Its translation: CASSHYRETIYNEQFF.

At least ten counts were recorded for this clonotype. This rearrangement joins TRBV29-1 to TRBJ1-1; tentative D call: TRBD1 (5 bases). The germline CDR1 and CDR2 sequences are SQVTM and ANQGSEA. The V end lost 1 base, the J end lost 1 base, and 16 bases lay between the germline ends. The CDR3 spans 16 residues. The CDR3 nucleotides are TGCAGCGTTGAAGGTGGGGCAGGGACCGGGAACACTGAAGCTTTCTTT. This translates into CSVEGGAGTGNTEAFF.

The V gene is TRBV19, the J gene TRBJ2-7; the match to TRBD2 covers 7 bases. The germline V gene encodes CDR1 LNHDA and CDR2 SQIVND (reference sequence). The CDR3 length is 12 residues. V shed 6 bases and J 6 bases; nucleotides not matched to a gene: 5. The CDR3 sequence: CASSRLASEQYF. CDR3 DNA: TGTGCCAGTAGCAGACTAGCCAGCGAGCAGTACTTC.

The chain carries TRBV11-2 and TRBJ2-1; 11 bases map to TRBD2. V trimming: 1 base; J trimming: 2 bases; junction bases outside the gene matches: 4. The CDR3 is 17 residues long. Germline assignment: CDR1 SGHAT and CDR2 FQNNGV. In DNA, the CDR3 is TGTGCCAGCAGCTTAGGGACTAGCGGGTCTCCCTACAATGAGCAGTTCTTC. It encodes CASSLGTSGSPYNEQFF.

The V call is TRBV4-3, the J call TRBJ1-4; D remains ambiguous. The CDR3 is made up of 13 amino acids. The germline gives CDR1 LGHNA, CDR2 YSLEER. Trimming cost V 1 base and J 12 bases, with 12 bases left between them. The CDR3 DNA reads as TGCGCCAGCAGCCAAGGGGGTTGGGCGGAACTGTTTTTT. Translation: CASSQGGWAELFF.

This clonotype was counted a few times. V usage is TRBV20-1 and J usage is TRBJ2-5; TRBD2 matches at 11 bases. This CDR3 has 15 amino acids. V was clipped by 3 bases and J by 4 bases; unmatched bases: 7. Germline values: CDR1 DFQATT, CDR2 SNEGSKA (reference sequence). CDR3 amino acids: CSARVSGRAGETQYF. The CDR3 bases are TGCAGTGCTAGGGTTAGCGGGAGGGCAGGAGAGACCCAGTACTTC.

CDR3 amino acids: CASSFDKNIQYF. The CDR3 DNA reads TGTGCCAGCAGTTTTGACAAAAACATTCAGTACTTC. The V call is TRBV27, the J call TRBJ2-4; D remains unclear. The CDR3 sequence is 12 residues long. Germline values: CDR1 MNHEY, CDR2 SMNVEV (reference sequence). The ends were cut back, 3 bases at V and 3 bases at J, with 3 bases in the middle.

Many counts were recorded for this clonotype. This rearrangement joins TRBV6-2 or TRBV6-3 to TRBJ2-5; D is ambiguous. The CDR3 covers 16 residues. V lost 4 bases, J lost 1 base, and 16 bases lay in between. Germline CDR1 reads MNHEY; CDR2 reads SVGEGT. The CDR3 loop reads CASSLSRAGLQETQYF. DNA of the CDR3: TGTGCCAGCAGTTTGAGTAGGGCAGGCCTCCAAGAGACCCAGTACTTC.

This clonotype was counted ten times or more. The V call is TRBV2, the J call TRBJ2-4; D is ambiguous. This CDR3 region has 13 residues. Germline V lookup: CDR1 SNHLY, CDR2 FYNNEI. Trimming shortened V by 2 bases and J by 7 bases, and 9 bases separated the two germline ends. The CDR3 sequence: CASSESSENIQYF. In DNA form, the CDR3 reads TGTGCCAGCAGTGAATCTTCGGAGAACATTCAGTACTTC.

This clonotype occurred many times. The rearrangement uses TRBV12-3 or TRBV12-4 and TRBJ1-1, with D unclear. Trimming stripped 5 bases from V and 6 bases from J, with 13 bases between. This CDR3 is built from 13 residues. CDR3 amino acids: CASSRFRGAEAFF. CDR3 nucleotides: TGTGCCAGCAGTAGATTCCGTGGGGCTGAAGCTTTCTTT.

This clonotype came up many times. The gene calls are TRBV6-5 and TRBJ2-7; no definite D call. V gave up 2 bases and J gave up 3 bases, with 20 bases separating them. Germline-derived CDR1 and CDR2 are MNHEY and SVGAGI. The CDR3 sequence is 17 residues long. This chain's CDR3 is CASSYRYATGGYYEQYF. The CDR3 DNA reads as TGTGCCAGCAGTTACAGATATGCGACCGGCGGCTACTACGAGCAGTACTTC.

The rearrangement joins TRBV10-3 to TRBJ2-1; D gene unclear. The germline V gene encodes CDR1 ENHRY and CDR2 SYGVKD. This CDR3 has 15 residues. The V and J ends lost 6 bases and 4 bases respectively, with 16 bases between them. As DNA, the CDR3 is TGTGCCATCAGCGGTACCCGCCCCGTGTACAATGAGCAGTTCTTC. This sequence encodes CAISGTRPVYNEQFF.